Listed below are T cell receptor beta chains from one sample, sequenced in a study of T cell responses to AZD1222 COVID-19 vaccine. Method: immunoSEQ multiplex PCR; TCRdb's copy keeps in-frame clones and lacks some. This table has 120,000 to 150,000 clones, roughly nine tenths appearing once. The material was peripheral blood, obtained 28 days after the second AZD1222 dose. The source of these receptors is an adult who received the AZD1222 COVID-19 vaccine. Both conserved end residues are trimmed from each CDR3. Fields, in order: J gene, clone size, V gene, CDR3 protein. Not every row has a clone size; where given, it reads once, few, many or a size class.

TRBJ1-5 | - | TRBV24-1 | ATSRGYGQPQH
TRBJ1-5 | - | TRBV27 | ASSPPPTGNQPQH
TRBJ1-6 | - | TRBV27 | ASSSTGTLH
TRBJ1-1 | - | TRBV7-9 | ASSLTGEAF
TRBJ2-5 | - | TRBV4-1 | ASSQEEGIWTSGAQETQY
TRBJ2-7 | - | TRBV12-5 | ASGFTRDRSYEQY
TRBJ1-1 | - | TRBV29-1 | SGGRERTEAF
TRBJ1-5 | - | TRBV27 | ASSNIRSNQPQH
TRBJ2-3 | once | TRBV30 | AWSPPERVAGTQY
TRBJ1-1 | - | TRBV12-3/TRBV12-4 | ASSLPENTEAF
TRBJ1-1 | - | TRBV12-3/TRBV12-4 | ASSLRVNTEAF
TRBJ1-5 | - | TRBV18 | ASSLDPPSQPQH
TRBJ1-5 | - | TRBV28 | ASSSQGPQH
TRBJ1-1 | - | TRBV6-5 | ASSIKNTEAF
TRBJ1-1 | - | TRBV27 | ASSLPPTGPGTEAF
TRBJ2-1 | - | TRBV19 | ASSLRTPTPPF
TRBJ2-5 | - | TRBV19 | ASKKDRYQETQY
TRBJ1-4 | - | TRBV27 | ASRPPYTGALREKLF
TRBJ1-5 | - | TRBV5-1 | ASSLEFGGNQPQH
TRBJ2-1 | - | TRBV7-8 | ASSLARTNEQF
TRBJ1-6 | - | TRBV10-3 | AISPGGRNSPLH
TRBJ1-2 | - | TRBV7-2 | ASSLAPGHRHNYGYT
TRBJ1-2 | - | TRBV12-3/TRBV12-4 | ASTSPGGRDYT
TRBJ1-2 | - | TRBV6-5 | ASSYDVQGFGGYT
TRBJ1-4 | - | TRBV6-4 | ASRDTGGANEKLF
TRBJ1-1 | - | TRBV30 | AWGTGVVEAF
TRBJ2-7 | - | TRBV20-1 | SASLLAGAGEQY
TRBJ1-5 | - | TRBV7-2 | ASSPRGTFSNQPQH
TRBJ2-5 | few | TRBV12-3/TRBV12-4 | ASSSGETQY
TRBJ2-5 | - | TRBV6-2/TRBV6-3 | ASSYSLAGVEETQY
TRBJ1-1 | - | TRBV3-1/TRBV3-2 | ASSLPIRSGRTEAF
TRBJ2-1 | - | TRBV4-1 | ASSLFFLGQLSYNEQF
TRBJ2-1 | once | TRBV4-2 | ASSQDGDRAYNEQF
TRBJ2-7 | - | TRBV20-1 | SARQGYEQY
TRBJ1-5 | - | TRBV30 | AWSRQGSQPQH
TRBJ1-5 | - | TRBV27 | ASSLEAGGNQPQH
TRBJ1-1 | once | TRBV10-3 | AISPGTGSDTEAF
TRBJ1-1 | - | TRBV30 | ASPGENTEAF
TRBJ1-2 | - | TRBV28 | ASSPGDRVAGGYT
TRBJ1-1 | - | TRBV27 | ASSPGTGANTEAF
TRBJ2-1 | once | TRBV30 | AWGPPGLAFNEQF
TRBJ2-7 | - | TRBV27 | ASSPQTPYEQY
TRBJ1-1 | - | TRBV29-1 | SAGRLLPTIADTEAF
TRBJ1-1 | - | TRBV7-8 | ASSPVGPRAF